The sequence of this T cell receptor beta chain was determined in a study of cytomegalovirus exposure and HLA in healthy donors. Study-wide results and caveats: A few V segments could not be told apart, such as TRBV6-2 and TRBV6-3, and were left out. One cluster of highly shared sequence variants probably arose as a sequencing artifact.

J gave up 2 bases and V 2 bases, and 7 bases lay outside the gene matches. The CDR3 is made up of 17 amino acids. The germline V gene encodes CDR1 MNHEY and CDR2 SMNVEV (reference sequence). PCR involved 60 Vbeta and 13 Jbeta primers. Assay used: immunoSEQ multiplex PCR; TCRdb lists only in-frame clones, some missing. The sample consists of 80,000 to 95,000 clones, over 55% of them appearing once. The donors gave bone marrow, and they were healthy. Points on this clone: Its specificity is unknown.

The source material was PBMCs. The gene calls are TRBV27 and TRBJ2-4; 9 bases match TRBD2. This clonotype was obtained from a woman aged 18-29 years in good health and CMV-seropositive. The CDR3 nucleotides are TGTGCCAGCAGTTTAAGGGCGGGAGGGCCGTCCAAAAACATTCAGTACTTC. Protein sequence: CASSLRAGGPSKNIQYF.